One sample yielded the 8 T cell receptor beta chains listed below, sequenced in a study of CD8+ T cells in alopecia areata. cDNA serving as the sequencing template came from extracted, reverse transcribed RNA. Profiling relied on immunoSEQ multiplex PCR, and the TCRdb table lists in-frame clones only, not all of them. The sample has roughly 150,000 clones; 55% are singletons. The sample taken for sequencing was CD4+ T cells sorted from blood. The receptors shown here come from a human donor in good health.

This chain connects TRBV5-1 to TRBJ2-7, with a weak D call TRBD1 (6 bases). There are 17 residues in the CDR3. The V gene lost 0 bases and the J gene lost 0 bases, with 16 bases spanning the gap. Germline V gene data show CDR1 as SGHRS and CDR2 as YFSETQ. The CDR3 loop is CASSLAFGTPSSYEQYF. The CDR3, as DNA: TGCGCCAGCAGCTTGGCCTTCGGGACACCGAGCTCCTACGAGCAGTACTTC.

This clone was counted between two and nine times. CDR3 coding DNA: TGCAGCGTCCGACACCAGGACAGCTCCTACGAGCAGTACTTC. Its translation is CSVRHQDSSYEQYF. This rearrangement joins TRBV29-1 to TRBJ2-7; D perhaps matches TRBD1 (6 bases). Deletions cut 6 bases from V and 0 bases from J, with 15 bases between. Germline V gene data show CDR1 as SQVTM and CDR2 as ANQGSEA. CDR3 size: 14 residues.

The chain combines TRBV28 with TRBJ2-7; D is undetermined. The CDR3 length is 11 residues. From germline, CDR1 is MDHEN and CDR2 SYDVKM. V was shortened by 5 bases and J by 2 bases, with 4 bases between the two germline ends. This CDR3 reads CASSTPYEQYF. Here the CDR3 DNA reads TGTGCCAGCAGTACACCCTACGAGCAGTACTTC. The variable domain in full, completed from reference TRBV28 and TRBJ2-7, reads DVKVTQSSRYLVKRTGEKVFLECVQDMDHENMFWYRQDPGLGLRLIYFSYDVKMKEKGDIPEGYSVSREKKERFSLILESASTNQTSMYLCASSTPYEQYFGPGTRLTVT.

The CDR3: CASSFRDRERTQYF. DNA of the CDR3: TGTGCCAGCAGCTTCCGGGACAGGGAACGAACCCAGTACTTC. This rearrangement joins TRBV7-9 to TRBJ2-5; the match to TRBD1 covers 9 bases. The CDR3 runs to 14 residues. Germline CDR1 is SEHNR and CDR2 is FQNEAQ (reference sequence). J was trimmed by 8 bases and V by 3 bases; bases with no gene match: 7.

The chain combines TRBV7-9 with TRBJ2-7; 9 bases line up with TRBD1. There are 14 residues in the CDR3. The V gene end was trimmed by 3 bases and the J gene end by 2 bases; junction bases not matched to a gene: 2. Looked up from germline, CDR1 is SEHNR and CDR2 is FQNEAQ (reference sequence). The CDR3 reads CASSFRDRAYEQYF. The CDR3, as DNA: TGTGCCAGCAGCTTCCGGGACAGGGCCTACGAGCAGTACTTC.

This chain connects TRBV29-1 to TRBJ2-5, with D possibly TRBD1 on 7 matching bases. This CDR3 contains 14 residues. Germline CDR1 is SQVTM and CDR2 is ANQGSEA. The V and J ends lost 7 bases and 2 bases respectively, with 17 bases between them. CDR3 in amino acids: CSGRGAFLQETQYF. As DNA, the CDR3 is TGCAGCGGCAGGGGGGCATTCCTTCAAGAGACCCAGTACTTC.

The chain recombines TRBV15 with TRBJ2-1, with 13 bases lining up with TRBD2. V shed 2 bases, J shed 7 bases, and the junction held 8 bases outside the gene matches. Germline assignment: CDR1 LNHNV and CDR2 YYDKDF (reference sequence). The CDR3 length is 17 residues. The CDR3 bases are TGTGCCACCAGCAGAACCGCAACTAGCGGGAGGGCAAATGAGCAGTTCTTC. Translation gives CATSRTATSGRANEQFF.

This clone was detected only a few times. The chain joins TRBV27 to TRBJ1-5; D possibly corresponds to TRBD1 (5 bases). Germline V lookup: CDR1 MNHEY, CDR2 SMNVEV (reference sequence). CDR3 length: 16 amino acids. Trimming cost V 2 bases and J 2 bases, with 13 bases left between them. The CDR3 is CASSLTGAWGNQPQHF. The CDR3 DNA reads as TGTGCCAGCAGTTTAACTGGGGCTTGGGGCAATCAGCCCCAGCATTTT.